This TCR beta chain was obtained from a study of response to subunit inactivated influenza vaccine. Study-wide results and caveats: Each seasonal flu vaccination may recruit only limited new T cells, authors suggested.

As to this clonotype: Its antigen is as yet unknown.

Via MiXCR, TCRdb re-called the RT-PCR reads, giving one row per CDR3 protein. Of hundreds of thousands of distinct CDR3 sequences listed, roughly 11% are singletons. V lost 3 bases, J lost 7 bases, and 11 bases stayed unmatched. Germline loops: CDR1 DFQATT, CDR2 SNEGSKA (reference sequence). This CDR3 has 16 amino acids. This chain joins TRBV20-1 and TRBJ2-1; 11 bases match TRBD2. Sequences were derived from PBMCs from blood, sampled roughly 48 days after vaccination. The origin of this receptor is a man aged 50 to 60 who received an inactivated influenza vaccine. The CDR3 nucleotides are TGCAGTGCTAGGGATACCACTAGCGGGAGTCGGAATGAGCAGTTCTTC. It encodes CSARDTTSGSRNEQFF.